The sequence of this T cell receptor (beta chain) was determined in a study of T cells expressing NK-cell markers. TCRdb reprocessed the 5' RACE reads and keeps a single row for each CDR3 protein, giving no DNA. The table for this sample gives 300,000 or so distinct CDR3 sequences. Germline V gene data show CDR1 as LGHNA and CDR2 as YSLEER. The CDR3 totals 15 residues. This sequence was found in a woman aged 18 to 75 in good health. The source material was blood T cells: a sorted CD56 or NKG2C T cell subset, CD4+ or CD8+ T cells, or bulk PBMC T cells (not recorded which). The chain combines TRBV4-3 with TRBJ2-2. This CDR3 reads CASSQDSEITGELFF.